Sequencing of this TCR beta chain was carried out in a study of CD8+ T cells in alopecia areata. The ends lost 0 bases at V and 7 bases at J; junction bases unmatched: 3. The CDR3 covers 13 residues. CDR1 is GTSNPN and CDR2 is SVGIG in the germline V gene (reference sequence). After isolation, RNA underwent reverse transcription to generate cDNA as the sequencing template. Here immunoSEQ multiplex PCR was the method, and the copy in TCRdb shows in-frame clones only, minus some. The sample carries under 70,000 clones, approximately 64% recorded once. Sequenced here: CD8+ T cells sorted from blood, sampled at week 0. The sequence derives from a human donor with alopecia areata. The rearrangement uses TRBV30 and TRBJ2-7, with TRBD2 identical over 10 bases. In DNA, the CDR3 is TGTGCCTGGAGTGTCTCAGCGGGAGGGGAGCAGTACTTC. This gives the protein CAWSVSAGGEQYF.